The clone carrying this TCR beta chain was recorded at least ten times. Its matching antigen is unknown. This record belongs to a study of neurological immune-mediated disorders. Study information: Multiple sclerosis patients (n ≈ 34) included around 30 with relapsing-remitting and 3 with secondary progressive disease.

Each CDR3 protein is one row after TCRdb ran MiXCR on the 5' RACE reads. The sample contains about 82,000 distinct CDR3 sequences, 2% to 3% of which appear only once. The study's findings and limits: No clinical or MRI feature was associated with the multiple sclerosis repertoire cluster. On phylogenetic grouping, the repertoires of 18 of 34 multiple sclerosis patients fell within one related-CDR3 cluster, constituting a possible signature.

Losses at the gene ends were 4 bases for V and 9 bases for J; bases not matched to a gene: 2. Germline lookup yields CDR1 SGHTA and CDR2 FQGNSA. The CDR3 runs 12 residues. This TCR came from a woman aged 30 to 39 with multiple sclerosis. The V and J genes are TRBV7-2 and TRBJ2-3; TRBD1 matches at 9 bases. Sequencing was performed on PBMCs. The CDR3, as DNA: TGTGCCAGCAGCTCGGACAGGGGAACGCAGTATTTT. It encodes CASSSDRGTQYF.